This T cell receptor (beta chain) was sequenced for a study of cytomegalovirus exposure and HLA in healthy donors. Study-level background: The same platform was used for the roughly 120 validation repertoires and the approximately 670 first-cohort repertoires, a later analysis reported.

On this clone: The antigen remains unidentified.

Clones were sequenced by immunoSEQ multiplex PCR, and TCRdb holds only the in-frame ones, with some missing. The sample lists 130,000 or so clones, roughly 90% seen once, with about 1.9% in the top ten. Germline V gene sequence: CDR1 GTSNPN, CDR2 SVGIG (reference sequence). Losses at the gene ends were 7 bases for V and 8 bases for J; bases not matched to a gene: 11. CDR3 length: 14 amino acids. Broader study findings: Diagnosis of cytomegalovirus status made by the classifier reportedly showed high specificity and sensitivity. In vitro testing confirmed a few CMV-associated chains as specific for CMV antigens.

The source is a woman aged 18-29 years in good health and CMV-seronegative. The chain has TRBV30 and TRBJ1-4; 9 bases line up with TRBD1. Sequencing was carried out using PBMCs. CDR3 coding DNA: TGTGCCTCCGCACCGGGACAGGGACCCGAAAAACTGTTTTTT. This sequence encodes CASAPGQGPEKLFF.